The source of this T cell receptor beta chain is a study of shared clonotypes between healthy human individuals. Study-wide points: The small donor group covered limited genetic and exposure diversity. Relative to their counterparts shared across all four donors, non-shared clonotypes exhibited diminished generation probabilities.

Assay: immunoSEQ multiplex PCR; the TCRdb copy retains only in-frame clones and omits some. In the table there are about 1 million clones, more than 65% of which are singletons. The V end lost 6 bases, the J end lost 5 bases, and 16 bases lay between the germline ends. Germline CDR1 MNHEY, CDR2 SMNVEV (reference sequence). The length of the CDR3 is 14 residues. About this clone: Its antigen is undetermined.

The sequence was obtained from a young man in good health. The V gene is TRBV27, the J gene TRBJ1-1; perhaps TRBD1 as D (5 bases). The sample taken for sequencing was memory CD4+ T cells sorted from blood. Sample subset: CD45RA-negative fraction. In DNA, the CDR3 is TGTGCCAGCAGGTCCCCTCATGGGGGAACTGAAGCTTTCTTT. Protein: CASRSPHGGTEAFF.